This T cell receptor beta chain is drawn from a study of T-cell reconstitution after alpha-beta-depleted transplantation in children. The TCRbeta library incorporated unique molecular identifiers. TCRdb called the PCR reads again in MiXCR, with one record for every CDR3 protein. The sample has approximately 93,000 distinct CDR3 sequences; roughly 8.3% are singletons. J lost 0 bases, V lost 4 bases, and 13 bases had no gene match. The CDR3 length is 17 residues. The V gene's germline CDR1 is DFQATT and CDR2 SNEGSKA (reference sequence). This clonotype was recorded at least ten times. The material was PBMCs from the stem cell graft donor, obtained from the stem cell graft. This TCR came from a human donor who donated a stem cell graft to a child with congenital amegakaryocytic thrombocytopenia. The V and J genes are TRBV20-1 and TRBJ2-7; 9 nucleotides align to TRBD2. The CDR3 spells CSATSWSSGTSSYEQYF. CDR3 in DNA: TGCAGTGCTACAAGTTGGTCTAGCGGGACATCCTCCTACGAGCAGTACTTC.